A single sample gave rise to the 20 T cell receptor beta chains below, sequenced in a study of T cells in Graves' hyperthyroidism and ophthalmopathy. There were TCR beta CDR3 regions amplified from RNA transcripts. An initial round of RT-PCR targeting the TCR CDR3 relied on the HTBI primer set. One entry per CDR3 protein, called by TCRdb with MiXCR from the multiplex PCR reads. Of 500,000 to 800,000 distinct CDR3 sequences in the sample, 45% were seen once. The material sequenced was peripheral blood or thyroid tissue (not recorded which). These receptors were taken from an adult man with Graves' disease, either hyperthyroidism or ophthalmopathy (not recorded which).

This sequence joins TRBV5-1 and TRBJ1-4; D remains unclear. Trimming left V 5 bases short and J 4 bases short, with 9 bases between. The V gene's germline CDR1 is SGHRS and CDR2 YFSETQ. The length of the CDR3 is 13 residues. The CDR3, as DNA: TGCGCCAGCAGTCCAGAGTTTAATGAAAAACTGTTTTTT. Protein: CASSPEFNEKLFF.

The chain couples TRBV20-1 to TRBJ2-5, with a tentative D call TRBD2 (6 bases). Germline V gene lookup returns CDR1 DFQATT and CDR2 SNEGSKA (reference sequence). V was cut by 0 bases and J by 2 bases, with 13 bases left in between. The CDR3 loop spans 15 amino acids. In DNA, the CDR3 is TGCAGTGCTAGAGATTTCGGCGGGGCACAAGAGACCCAGTACTTC. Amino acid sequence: CSARDFGGAQETQYF.

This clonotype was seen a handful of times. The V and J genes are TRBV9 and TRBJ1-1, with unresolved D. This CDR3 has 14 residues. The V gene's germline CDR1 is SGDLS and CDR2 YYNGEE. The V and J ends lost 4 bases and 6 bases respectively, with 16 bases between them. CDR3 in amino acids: CASSNTGGPAEAFF. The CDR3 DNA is TGTGCCAGCAGCAACACGGGCGGACCAGCTGAAGCTTTCTTT.

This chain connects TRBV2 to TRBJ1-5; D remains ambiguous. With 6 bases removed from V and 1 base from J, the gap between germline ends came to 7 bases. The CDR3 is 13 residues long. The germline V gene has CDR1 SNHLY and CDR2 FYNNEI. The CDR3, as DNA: TGTGCCAGCAGACCACAGAGCAATCAGCCCCAGCATTTT. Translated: CASRPQSNQPQHF.

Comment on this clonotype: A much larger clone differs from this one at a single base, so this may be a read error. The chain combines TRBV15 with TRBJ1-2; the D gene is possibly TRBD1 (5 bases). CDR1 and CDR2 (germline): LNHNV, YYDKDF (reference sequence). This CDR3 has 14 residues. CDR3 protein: CATSRASGNYGYAF. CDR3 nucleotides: TGTGCCACCAGCAGGGCTTCAGGGAACTATGGCTACGCCTTC.

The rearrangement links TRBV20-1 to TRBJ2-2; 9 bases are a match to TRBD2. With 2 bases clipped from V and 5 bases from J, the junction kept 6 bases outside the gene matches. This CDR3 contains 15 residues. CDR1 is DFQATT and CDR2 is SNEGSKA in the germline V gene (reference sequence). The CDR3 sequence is CSARLAGVGTGELFF. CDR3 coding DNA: TGCAGTGCTAGATTAGCGGGGGTAGGGACCGGGGAGCTGTTTTTT.

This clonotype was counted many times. The CDR3 bases are TGTGCCAGCAGCGTATCGCACTTTAATTCACCCCTCCACTTT. It encodes CASSVSHFNSPLHF. The chain recombines TRBV9 with TRBJ1-6; D uncertain. Germline CDR1 is SGDLS and CDR2 is YYNGEE. V gave up 1 base and J gave up 6 bases, with 8 bases separating them. CDR3 length: 14 amino acids. Using reference TRBV9 and TRBJ1-6 for the parts outside the CDR3, the full variable domain is DSGVTQTPKHLITATGQRVTLRCSPRSGDLSVYWYQQSLDQGLQFLIQYYNGEERAKGNILERFSAQQFPDLHSELNLSSLELGDSALYFCASSVSHFNSPLHFGNGTRLTVT.

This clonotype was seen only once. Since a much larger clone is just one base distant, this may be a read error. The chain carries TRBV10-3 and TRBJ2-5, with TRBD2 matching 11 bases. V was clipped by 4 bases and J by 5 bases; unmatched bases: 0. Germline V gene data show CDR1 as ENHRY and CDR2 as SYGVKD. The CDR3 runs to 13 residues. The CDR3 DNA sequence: TGTGCCATCAGTGGACTAGCGGGGGAGACCCAGTACTTC. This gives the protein CAISGLAGETQYF.

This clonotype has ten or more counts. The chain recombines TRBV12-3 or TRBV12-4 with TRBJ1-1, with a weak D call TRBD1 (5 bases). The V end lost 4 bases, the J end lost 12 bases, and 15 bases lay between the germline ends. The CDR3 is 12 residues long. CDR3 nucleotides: TGTGCCAGCAGTTCGCTACAGGCGAGGACTTTCTTT. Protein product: CASSSLQARTFF.

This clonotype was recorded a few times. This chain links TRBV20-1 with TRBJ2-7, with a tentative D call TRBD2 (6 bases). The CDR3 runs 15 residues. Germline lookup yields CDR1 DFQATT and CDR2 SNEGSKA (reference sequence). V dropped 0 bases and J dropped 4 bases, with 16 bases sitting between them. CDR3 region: CSARDPRDSPYEQYF. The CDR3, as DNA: TGCAGTGCTAGAGATCCACGGGACTCCCCATACGAGCAGTACTTC.

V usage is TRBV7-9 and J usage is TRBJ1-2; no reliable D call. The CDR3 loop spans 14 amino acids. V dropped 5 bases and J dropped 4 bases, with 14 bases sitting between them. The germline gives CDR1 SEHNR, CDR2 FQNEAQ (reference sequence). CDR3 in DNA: TGTGCCAGCAGCCAAGAGTCAGGCTTCTATGGCTACACCTTC. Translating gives CASSQESGFYGYTF.

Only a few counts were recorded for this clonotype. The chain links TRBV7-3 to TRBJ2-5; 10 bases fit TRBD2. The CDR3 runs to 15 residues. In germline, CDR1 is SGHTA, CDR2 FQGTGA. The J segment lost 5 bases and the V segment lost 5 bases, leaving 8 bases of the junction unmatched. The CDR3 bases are TGTGCCAGCAGCCCACTAGCGGGGCTGGGTGAGACCCAGTACTTC. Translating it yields CASSPLAGLGETQYF.

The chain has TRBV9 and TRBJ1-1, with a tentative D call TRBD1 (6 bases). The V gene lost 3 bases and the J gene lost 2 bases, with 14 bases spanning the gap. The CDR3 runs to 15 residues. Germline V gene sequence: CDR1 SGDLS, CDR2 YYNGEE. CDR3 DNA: TGTGCCAGCAGCGGGCAACAGGGTTCTAACACTGAAGCTTTCTTT. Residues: CASSGQQGSNTEAFF.

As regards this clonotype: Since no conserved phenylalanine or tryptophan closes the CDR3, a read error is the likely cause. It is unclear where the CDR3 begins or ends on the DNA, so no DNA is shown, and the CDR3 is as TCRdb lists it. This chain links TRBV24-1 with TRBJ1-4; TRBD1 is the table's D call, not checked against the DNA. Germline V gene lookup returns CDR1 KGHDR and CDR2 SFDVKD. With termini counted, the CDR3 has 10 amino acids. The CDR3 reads CATSAVGRSY.

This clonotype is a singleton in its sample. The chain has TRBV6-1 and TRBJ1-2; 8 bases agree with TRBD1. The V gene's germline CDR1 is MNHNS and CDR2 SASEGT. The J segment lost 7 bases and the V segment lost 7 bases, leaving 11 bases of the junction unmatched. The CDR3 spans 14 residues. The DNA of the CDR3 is TGTGCCAGCACCCCATCGACAGGGGCGATTGGCTACACCTTC. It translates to CASTPSTGAIGYTF.

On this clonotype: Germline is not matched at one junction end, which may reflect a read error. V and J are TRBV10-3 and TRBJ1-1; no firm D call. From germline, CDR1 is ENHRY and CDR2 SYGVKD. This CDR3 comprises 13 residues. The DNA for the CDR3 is TGTGCCAGCAGTGAACGGCGATACACTGAAGCTTTCTTT. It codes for CASSERRYTEAFF.

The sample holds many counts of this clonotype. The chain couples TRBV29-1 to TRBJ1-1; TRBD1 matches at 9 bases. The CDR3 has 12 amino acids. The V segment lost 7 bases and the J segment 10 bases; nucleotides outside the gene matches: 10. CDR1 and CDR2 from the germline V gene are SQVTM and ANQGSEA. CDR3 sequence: CSDSPGQGRAFF. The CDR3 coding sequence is TGCAGCGATTCCCCGGGACAGGGTCGAGCTTTCTTT.

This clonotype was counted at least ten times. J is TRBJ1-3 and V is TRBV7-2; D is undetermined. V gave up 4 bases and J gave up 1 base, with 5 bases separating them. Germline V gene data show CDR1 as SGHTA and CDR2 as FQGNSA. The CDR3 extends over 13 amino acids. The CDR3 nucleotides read TGTGCCAGCAGCTCATATTCTGGAAACACCATATATTTT. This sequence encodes CASSSYSGNTIYF.

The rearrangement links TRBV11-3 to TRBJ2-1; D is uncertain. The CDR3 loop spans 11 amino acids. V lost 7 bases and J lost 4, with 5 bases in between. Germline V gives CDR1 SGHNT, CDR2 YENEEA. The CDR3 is CASNDYNEQFF. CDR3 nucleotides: TGTGCCAGCAACGATTACAATGAGCAGTTCTTC.

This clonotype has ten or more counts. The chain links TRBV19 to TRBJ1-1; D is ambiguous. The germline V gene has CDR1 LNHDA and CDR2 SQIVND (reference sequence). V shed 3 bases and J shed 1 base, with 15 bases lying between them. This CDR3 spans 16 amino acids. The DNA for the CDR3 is TGTGCCAGTAGTATTTGGGCGAGGACGGCGAACACTGAAGCTTTCTTT. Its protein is CASSIWARTANTEAFF. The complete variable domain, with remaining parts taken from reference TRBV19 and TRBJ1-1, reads DGGITQSPKYLFRKEGQNVTLSCEQNLNHDAMYWYRQDPGQGLRLIYYSQIVNDFQKGDIAEGYSVSREKKESFPLTVTSAQKNPTAFYLCASSIWARTANTEAFFGQGTRLTVV.